The sequence of this TCR beta chain was determined in a study of T cell responses to AZD1222 COVID-19 vaccine. Whole-study context: Recipients boosted at about 4 weeks or about 12 weeks are pooled.

Study-wide findings and caveats: Researchers report vaccine-associated CD4 TCRs spanning spike, with dominance at 160-218 and 743-854.

Generated by immunoSEQ multiplex PCR, the TCRdb table keeps only in-frame clones and is missing some. The table lists roughly 150,000 clones, 80% to 95% of them singletons. The CDR3 covers 12 residues. V was clipped by 3 bases and J by 8 bases, with 5 bases between them. Germline V gene data show CDR1 as MGHDK and CDR2 as SYGVNS. A word on this clone: The antigen is unknown.

The sample was peripheral blood, taken on day 0 of AZD1222 vaccination. The clonotype was recovered from an adult in good health. This sequence joins TRBV25-1 and TRBJ1-6; D gene ambiguous. CDR3 nucleotide sequence: TGTGCCAGCAGTGATCTTTATTCACCCCTCCACTTT. Translation gives CASSDLYSPLHF.